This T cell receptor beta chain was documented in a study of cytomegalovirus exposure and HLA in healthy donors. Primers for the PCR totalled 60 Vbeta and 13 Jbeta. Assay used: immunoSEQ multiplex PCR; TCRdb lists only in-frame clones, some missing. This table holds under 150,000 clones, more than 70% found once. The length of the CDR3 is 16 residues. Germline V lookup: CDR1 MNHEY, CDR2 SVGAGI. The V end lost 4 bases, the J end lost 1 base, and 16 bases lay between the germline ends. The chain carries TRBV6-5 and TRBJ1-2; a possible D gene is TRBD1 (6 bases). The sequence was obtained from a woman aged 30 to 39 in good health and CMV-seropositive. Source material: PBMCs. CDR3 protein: CASSFRGGASNYGYTF. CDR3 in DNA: TGTGCCAGCAGTTTCCGTGGGGGGGCAAGTAACTATGGCTACACCTTC.